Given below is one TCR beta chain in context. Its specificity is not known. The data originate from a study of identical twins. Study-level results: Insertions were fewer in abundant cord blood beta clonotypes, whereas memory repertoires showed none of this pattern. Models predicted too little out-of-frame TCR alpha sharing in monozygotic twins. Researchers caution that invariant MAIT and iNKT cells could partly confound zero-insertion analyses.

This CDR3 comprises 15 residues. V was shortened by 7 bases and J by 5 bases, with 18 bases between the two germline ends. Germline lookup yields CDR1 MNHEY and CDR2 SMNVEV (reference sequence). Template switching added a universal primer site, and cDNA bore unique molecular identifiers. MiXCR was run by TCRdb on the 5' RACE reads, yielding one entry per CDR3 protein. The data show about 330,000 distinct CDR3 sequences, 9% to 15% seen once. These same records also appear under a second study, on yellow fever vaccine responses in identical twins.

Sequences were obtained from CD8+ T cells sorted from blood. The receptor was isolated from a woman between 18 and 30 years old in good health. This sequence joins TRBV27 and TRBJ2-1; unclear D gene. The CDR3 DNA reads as TGTGCCAGCAAATATTTATATCTCCCAAACAATGAGCAGTTCTTC. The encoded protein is CASKYLYLPNNEQFF.